This T cell receptor (beta chain) appears in the sequencing data of a study of human CD8 memory T cell subsets. Study results and caveats: Diversity, per Chao1 estimates, appeared greater in stem-like memory T cells than in precursor exhausted T cells.

The TCR beta sequencing libraries came from UMI-labeled 5' RACE. TCRdb re-called the 5' RACE reads and gives one entry per CDR3 protein, without DNA. The sample data list 6,700 or so distinct CDR3 sequences. This CDR3 is built from 15 residues. Germline CDR1 and CDR2: SGHRS and YFSETQ. The term TPEX covered CCR7+ PD-1+ TIGIT+ early memory CD8+ T cells that had exhausted-like traits. Enrichment of total CD8+ T cells was achieved using negative magnetic separation. Extraction of RNA, which was performed with an RNeasy Mini Kit, drew on duplicate vials of approximately 150,000 sorted CD8+ T cells per subset. Of note for this clonotype: Antigen specificity is unknown.

This receptor was identified in a human donor in good health. J is TRBJ2-7 and V is TRBV5-1; TCRdb's assignment of TRBD1 cannot be checked, as there is no DNA. The material sequenced was CD8+ T cells from PBMCs. The CDR3 spells CASSLDHGGYYEQYF.